Each of the 13 T cell receptor beta chains below was sequenced from the same sample in a study of Graves' ophthalmopathy and Graves' hyperthyroidism (dated by TCRdb to the late 2010s). Sequencing instrument: Illumina HiSeq 2000. For repertoire sequencing, TCR beta CDR3 regions were amplified from RNA transcripts. HTBI primers and the Qiagen OneStep RT-PCR kit were used in a first-round RT-PCR, which was followed by a second-round multiplex PCR, size selection and purification. TCRdb handled the public reads itself, with Q25 trimming in fastp and clone calling in MiXCR, and kept productive beta chains. Rows are combined by CDR3 protein, so each entry shows the most common genes and DNA. This sample has 300,000 to 350,000 distinct CDR3 sequences in its table, and roughly 15% of those were observed once. The ten largest clonotypes hold 9% to 15% of the sample. The sample taken for sequencing was peripheral blood. Receptors were obtained from an adult man with Graves' ophthalmopathy.

This clonotype showed up just a few times. A single base separates this from a much larger clone, so it may be a read error. The DNA of the CDR3 is TGCGCCATCAGCCAGGACGCCGGTCAATCCCTCCACTTT. It codes for CAISQDAGQSLHF. V and J are TRBV4-1 and TRBJ1-6; D unclear. The CDR3 is 13 amino acids. Germline lookup yields CDR1 MGHRA and CDR2 YSYEKL.

Many counts were recorded for this clonotype. The J gene is TRBJ1-5, the V gene TRBV20-1; 7 bases map to TRBD1. The CDR3 runs 14 residues. Germline V CDR1 and CDR2: DFQATT, SNEGSKA (reference sequence). With 4 bases clipped from V and 3 bases from J, the junction kept 6 bases outside the gene matches. CDR3 in DNA: TGCAGTGCTAAACGGGGACAGTCCAATCAGCCCCAGCATTTT. This sequence encodes CSAKRGQSNQPQHF.

This clonotype was detected ten times or more. The V and J genes are TRBV6-9 and TRBJ2-4; 7 bases are shared with TRBD1. The CDR3 extends over 9 amino acids. From germline, CDR1 is MNHGY and CDR2 SVAAGI. CDR3 in DNA: TGTGGCAACAGGGGTTGCCAGTACTTC. Amino acid sequence: CGNRGCQYF.

This clonotype has at least ten counts. The chain is built from TRBV6-1 and TRBJ2-2; D could derive from TRBD1 or TRBD2 (6 bases each). V was clipped by 11 bases and J by 5 bases, with 18 bases between them. Germline values: CDR1 MNHNS, CDR2 SASEGT. CDR3 length equals 14 residues. CDR3 sequence reads: CAYFGGTGTGELFF. The CDR3 coding sequence is TGTGCCTATTTCGGGGGAACAGGGACCGGGGAGCTGTTTTTT.

V gene TRBV7-8 combines with J gene TRBJ1-6; weak D call: TRBD1 (6 bases). In germline, CDR1 is SGHVS, CDR2 FQNEAQ. V lost 5 bases to trimming and J lost 5 bases, with 10 bases between them. The CDR3 consists of 14 residues. Written as DNA, the CDR3 is TGTGCCAGCAGCCGGACAGCCCATAATTCACCCCTCCACTTT. Translation: CASSRTAHNSPLHF.

The CDR3 loop is CASRPGRSEPGNTGELFF. CDR3 sequence (DNA): TGTGCCAGCAGACCGGGTCGGAGCGAACCGGGAAACACCGGGGAGCTGTTTTTT. The J gene is TRBJ2-2, the V gene TRBV11-1, with a possible D match to TRBD2 (5 bases). Trimming pared 6 bases from V and 2 bases from J, leaving 22 bases between. Germline assignment: CDR1 SGHAT and CDR2 FQDESV (reference sequence). This CDR3 comprises 18 residues.

This clonotype has a count of ten or more. The V and J genes are TRBV4-1 and TRBJ1-5; 7 nucleotides agree with TRBD1. Germline-derived CDR1 and CDR2 are MGHRA and YSYEKL. This CDR3 is 15 amino acids long. Trimming at V came to 1 base and at J to 5 bases, leaving 5 bases not matched to a gene. CDR3: CASSQADRSHQPQHF. The CDR3 bases are TGCGCCAGCAGCCAAGCGGACAGGTCACATCAGCCCCAGCATTTT.

J is TRBJ2-7 and V is TRBV7-2; D perhaps matches TRBD2 (5 bases). CDR3 length: 15 residues. Germline CDR1 and CDR2: SGHTA and FQGNSA. V was shortened by 5 bases and J by 9 bases, with 23 bases between the two germline ends. The CDR3 DNA is TGTGCCAGCAGCCCCCGACGAGGGTTGTCAGGTCGGCAGTACTTC. Encoded protein: CASSPRRGLSGRQYF.

This clonotype was counted many times. The V and J genes are TRBV5-4 and TRBJ1-2; no clear D. CDR1 is SGHNT and CDR2 is YYREEE in the germline V gene (reference sequence). This CDR3 comprises 12 residues. The V gene lost 4 bases and the J gene lost 4 bases, with 8 bases spanning the gap. Here the CDR3 reads CASSNDIYGYTF. The CDR3 DNA is TGTGCCAGCAGCAATGACATCTATGGCTACACCTTC. The whole variable domain, filled in from reference TRBV5-4 and TRBJ1-2, reads ETGVTQSPTHLIKTRGQQVTLRCSSQSGHNTVSWYQQALGQGPQFIFQYYREEENGRGNFPPRFSGLQFPNYSSELNVNALELDDSALYLCASSNDIYGYTFGSGTRLTVV.

This clonotype came up many times. The genes are TRBV20-1 and TRBJ2-7; 13 bases map to TRBD2. Germline V gives CDR1 DFQATT, CDR2 SNEGSKA (reference sequence). The V segment lost 3 bases and the J segment 3 bases; nucleotides outside the gene matches: 5. The CDR3 has 15 amino acids. This CDR3 reads CSASGTSGEIYEQYF. The CDR3 coding sequence is TGCAGTGCTAGCGGGACTAGCGGGGAAATCTACGAGCAGTACTTC.

This clonotype was detected many times. The rearrangement uses TRBV12-3 or TRBV12-4 and TRBJ2-7, with D maybe TRBD2 (6 bases). Trimming left V 6 bases short and J 7 bases short, with 19 bases between. There are 14 residues in the CDR3. CDR3 region: CASSPGLAVSEQYF. CDR3 nucleotides: TGTGCCAGCAGCCCGGGGTTAGCGGTCTCGGAGCAGTACTTC.

This clonotype was detected ten times or more. The CDR3 nucleotides read TGCAGCGTGACGGACGATGGCTACACCTTC. Translation gives CSVTDDGYTF. The chain joins TRBV29-1 to TRBJ1-2; unclear D gene. The V gene lost 6 bases and the J gene lost 6 bases, with 8 bases spanning the gap. The length of the CDR3 is 10 residues. Germline assignment: CDR1 SQVTM and CDR2 ANQGSEA. The whole variable domain, filled in from reference TRBV29-1 and TRBJ1-2, reads SAVISQKPSRDICQRGTSLTIQCQVDSQVTMMFWYRQQPGQSLTLIATANQGSEATYESGFVIDKFPISRPNLTFSTLTVSNMSPEDSSIYLCSVTDDGYTFGSGTRLTVV.

This clonotype was seen at least ten times. In DNA, the CDR3 is TGCAGTGCTAGAGGGGGACAGGCCAACAATCAGCCCCAGCATTTT. Translated: CSARGGQANNQPQHF. The chain recombines TRBV20-1 with TRBJ1-5, with 8 bases that match TRBD1. The CDR3 is 15 residues long. Germline V gene lookup returns CDR1 DFQATT and CDR2 SNEGSKA (reference sequence). V was clipped by 1 base and J by 3 bases; unmatched bases: 5.